The next 3 T cell receptor beta chains were all read from a single sample in a study of blood T cell repertoires in COVID-19. Only in-frame clones appear in the TCRdb table, and some are missing; sequencing was by immunoSEQ multiplex PCR. Counted here are 55,000 to 70,000 clones, around 86% occurring once; the ten biggest clones make up around 3.4%. What was sequenced was peripheral blood. The receptor set was obtained from a woman at least 80 years old with acute or convalescent COVID-19.

This chain uses TRBV7-9 with TRBJ2-3, with D perhaps matching TRBD1 (5 bases). Germline V gives CDR1 SEHNR, CDR2 FQNEAQ (reference sequence). The V end was cut by 0 bases, the J end by 5 bases, with 9 bases between. The CDR3 extends over 14 amino acids. CDR3: CASSLAGVGDTQYF. As DNA, the CDR3 is TGTGCCAGCAGCTTAGCAGGGGTTGGAGATACGCAGTATTTT.

The gene calls are TRBV6-4 and TRBJ2-7, with 9 bases lining up with TRBD1. The CDR3 length is 14 residues. The junction had 5 bases not matched to a gene; V was cut back by 8 bases and J by 0 bases. Germline-derived CDR1 and CDR2 are MRHNA and SNTAGT. This chain's CDR3 is CASPKQGASYEQYF. In DNA form, the CDR3 reads TGTGCCAGCCCCAAACAGGGGGCCTCCTACGAGCAGTACTTC.

The chain employs TRBV4-1 and TRBJ1-1; 8 bases map to TRBD1. Germline CDR1 reads MGHRA; CDR2 reads YSYEKL. After removal of 4 bases from V and 0 bases from J, the junction contained 13 bases not matched to a gene. The CDR3 contains 18 residues. As DNA, the CDR3 is TGCGCCAGCAGCCGCCCGACAGGGGAGGGCCCGATGAACACTGAAGCTTTCTTT. It yields the protein CASSRPTGEGPMNTEAFF.